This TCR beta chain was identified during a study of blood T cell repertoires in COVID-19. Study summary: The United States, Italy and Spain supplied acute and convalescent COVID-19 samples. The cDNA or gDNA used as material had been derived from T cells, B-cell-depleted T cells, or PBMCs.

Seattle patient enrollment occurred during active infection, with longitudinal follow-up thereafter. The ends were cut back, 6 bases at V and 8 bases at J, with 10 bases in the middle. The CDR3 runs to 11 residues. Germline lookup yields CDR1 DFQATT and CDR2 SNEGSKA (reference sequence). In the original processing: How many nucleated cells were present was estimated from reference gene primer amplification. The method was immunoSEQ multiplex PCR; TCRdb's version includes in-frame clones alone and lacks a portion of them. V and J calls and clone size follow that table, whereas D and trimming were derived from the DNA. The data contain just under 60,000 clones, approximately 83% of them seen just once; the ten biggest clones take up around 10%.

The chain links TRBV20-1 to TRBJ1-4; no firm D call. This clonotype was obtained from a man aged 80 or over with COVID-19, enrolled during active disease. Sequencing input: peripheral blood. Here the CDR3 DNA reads TGCAGTGCCATAGCAAGGGAAAAACTGTTTTTT. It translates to CSAIAREKLFF.